This T cell receptor beta chain was captured in a study of blood T cell dynamics during melanoma immunotherapy. Time point specified: week 3, after first cycle of checkpoint inhibitor. Sampling occurred pretreatment (T0) and at week 3 (W3), after cycle one of checkpoint blockade. Prior systemic cancer therapy, immunosuppressant use and other active malignancies excluded patients. This CDR3 is built from 14 residues. Germline CDR1 SGHAT, CDR2 FQNNGV. V was cut by 2 bases and J by 0 bases, with 5 bases left in between. Assay: immunoSEQ multiplex PCR; the TCRdb copy retains only in-frame clones and omits some. This sample yields approximately 11,000 clones, of which roughly 87% are seen a single time; around 24% belongs to the top ten.

The V call is TRBV11-2, the J call TRBJ2-1; no firm D call. This TCR was recovered from a human donor with melanoma. The material sequenced was blood, taken from a patient treated with checkpoint blockade. CDR3 sequence (DNA): TGTGCCAGCAGCTTAAGGGTCTCCTACAATGAGCAGTTCTTC. Translating it yields CASSLRVSYNEQFF.